The T cell receptor beta chain described here comes from a study of follicular helper T cells after annual influenza vaccination. The time point denotes: 2015-2016 season, 7 days after influenza vaccination. Assay: immunoSEQ multiplex PCR; the TCRdb copy retains only in-frame clones and omits some. The table includes about 10,000 clones, roughly 83% detected once. This sequence originates from an adult who received the influenza vaccine. The source was CXCR5- memory CD4+ T cells sorted from blood, collected 7 days after influenza vaccination.

Here the CDR3 reads CASSSGVVETQYF. In nucleotides, the CDR3 is TGCGCCAGCAGTTCAGGGGTAGTAGAGACCCAGTACTTC. The chain links TRBV5-1 to TRBJ2-5, with D possibly TRBD1 on 6 matching bases. The V gene's germline CDR1 is SGHRS and CDR2 YFSETQ. Deletions cut 5 bases from V and 4 bases from J, with 12 bases between. CDR3 length equals 13 residues.